This section outlines one TCR beta chain sequence together with its context. The sample belongs to a study of shared clonotypes between healthy human individuals. In the study overall: Per-donor plates numbered three CD4 naive, three CD4 memory, two CD8 naive and one CD8 memory.

Assay: immunoSEQ multiplex PCR; the TCRdb copy retains only in-frame clones and omits some. The table includes roughly 1,000,000 clones, approximately 80% detected once. CDR3 length: 15 amino acids. V was clipped by 0 bases and J by 4 bases, with 12 bases between them. CDR1 SGHNT and CDR2 YENEEA come from the germline V gene. Sequencing used memory CD4+ T cells from PBMCs. Specified subset: CD45RA-negative fraction. The V call is TRBV11-3, the J call TRBJ2-5; D unclear. This clonotype was obtained from a man between 18 and 29 years old in good health. Some clones in this sample may be carry-over from other donors' samples. In DNA form, the CDR3 reads TGTGCCAGCAGCTTAGATGGCGGCCATACAGAGACCCAGTACTTC. Translation gives CASSLDGGHTETQYF.